This passage covers 24 T cell receptor beta chains from one sample sequenced in a study of blood T cell repertoires in COVID-19. Measured with immunoSEQ multiplex PCR; TCRdb has only the in-frame clones, and not every one. Of approximately 240,000 clones listed, approximately 91% were seen once; the top ten hold 2% to 2.5%. Sequenced material: peripheral blood. The source of these receptors is a woman between 40 and 50 years old who had recovered from COVID-19.

This sequence joins TRBV5-1 and TRBJ2-3; 10 bases fit TRBD2. Germline assignment: CDR1 SGHRS and CDR2 YFSETQ. The CDR3 totals 14 residues. Trimming at V came to 7 bases and at J to 0 bases, leaving 2 bases not matched to a gene. Written as DNA, the CDR3 is TGCGCCAGCCGGACTAGCGGAAGCACAGATACGCAGTATTTT. It encodes CASRTSGSTDTQYF.

This clone was counted between two and nine times. The chain joins TRBV4-2 to TRBJ1-4; D remains ambiguous. Germline CDR1 is LGHNA and CDR2 is YNFKEQ. This CDR3 has 15 residues. Trimming cost V 0 bases and J 8 bases, with 13 bases left between them. The CDR3 reads CASSQDRRAGEKLFF. CDR3 DNA sequence: TGTGCCAGCAGCCAAGATAGGAGGGCAGGAGAAAAACTGTTTTTT.

This rearrangement joins TRBV5-4 to TRBJ1-3, with D possibly TRBD1 on 5 matching bases. CDR3 length equals 18 residues. The germline CDR1 and CDR2 sequences are SGHNT and YYREEE (reference sequence). V lost 3 bases and J 0 bases, leaving 19 bases between the germline ends. CDR3 bases: TGTGCCAGCAGCTGGTCCACGGGACGCGGGAGCTCTGGAAACACCATATATTTT. Protein product: CASSWSTGRGSSGNTIYF.

The J gene is TRBJ1-6, the V gene TRBV6-4; D is undetermined. Germline V CDR1 and CDR2: MRHNA, SNTAGT. With 4 bases removed from V and 4 bases from J, the gap between germline ends came to 11 bases. This CDR3 has 15 residues. As DNA, the CDR3 is TGTGCCAGCAGTGTTAACTTAGCGTATAATTCACCCCTCCACTTT. Protein sequence: CASSVNLAYNSPLHF.

The chain has TRBV19 and TRBJ2-3, with D possibly matching TRBD2 (6 bases). The V end was cut by 6 bases, the J end by 1 base, with 17 bases between. Germline V gene lookup returns CDR1 LNHDA and CDR2 SQIVND (reference sequence). The CDR3 has 16 amino acids. DNA of the CDR3: TGTGCCAGTAGCGCCTTACGGGAGCGGGGCACAGATACGCAGTATTTT. As protein: CASSALRERGTDTQYF.

V and J are TRBV7-2 and TRBJ1-5; TRBD1 matches 9 bases. V shed 5 bases and J 1 base; nucleotides not matched to a gene: 9. Germline V gene sequence: CDR1 SGHTA, CDR2 FQGNSA. The CDR3 length is 17 residues. The chain's CDR3 is CASSIQGGTGSNQPQHF. In DNA form, the CDR3 reads TGTGCCAGCAGCATACAGGGGGGGACAGGGAGCAATCAGCCCCAGCATTTT.

CDR3 in amino acids: CASSSYGEQYF. The CDR3 DNA sequence: TGTGCCAGTAGTTCGTACGGCGAGCAGTACTTC. The rearrangement uses TRBV19 and TRBJ2-7; D call uncertain. CDR1 and CDR2 (germline): LNHDA, SQIVND (reference sequence). V was shortened by 5 bases and J by 6 bases, with 8 bases between the two germline ends. This CDR3 region has 11 residues. Filled out from reference TRBV19 and TRBJ2-7, the complete variable domain reads DGGITQSPKYLFRKEGQNVTLSCEQNLNHDAMYWYRQDPGQGLRLIYYSQIVNDFQKGDIAEGYSVSREKKESFPLTVTSAQKNPTAFYLCASSSYGEQYFGPGTRLTVT.

This clone is a singleton in its sample. The chain has TRBV4-3 and TRBJ2-2, with 7 bases identical to TRBD2. The J segment lost 7 bases and the V segment lost 0 bases, leaving 11 bases of the junction unmatched. CDR1 is LGHNA, CDR2 YSLEER, per germline. This CDR3 contains 17 residues. CDR3 amino acids: CASSQDLRAGVVGELFF. CDR3 nucleotides: TGCGCCAGCAGCCAAGATCTCAGGGCGGGGGTTGTCGGGGAGCTGTTTTTT.

The chain joins TRBV29-1 to TRBJ2-3, with 12 bases aligning to TRBD2. CDR1 SQVTM and CDR2 ANQGSEA come from the germline V gene. The V gene end was trimmed by 5 bases and the J gene end by 4 bases; junction bases not matched to a gene: 7. CDR3 length equals 15 residues. The DNA for the CDR3 is TGCAGCGTTCAGGCTAGCGGGAGGGTTTCAGATACGCAGTATTTT. Encoded protein: CSVQASGRVSDTQYF.

The rearrangement links TRBV9 to TRBJ2-7, with 10 bases that match TRBD1. Germline CDR1 and CDR2: SGDLS and YYNGEE. V lost 3 bases, J lost 7 bases, and 13 bases stayed unmatched. CDR3 length: 16 amino acids. The CDR3: CASSGGVGQGLGEQYF. The CDR3 DNA sequence: TGTGCCAGCAGCGGAGGTGTGGGACAGGGGTTGGGGGAGCAGTACTTC.

The J gene is TRBJ2-7, the V gene TRBV5-4, with 9 bases identical to TRBD1. Trimming at V came to 4 bases and at J to 6 bases, leaving 11 bases not matched to a gene. The CDR3 is 15 amino acids. Germline V CDR1 and CDR2: SGHNT, YYREEE (reference sequence). CDR3 DNA: TGTGCCAGCAGCCTAATACAGGGGGCGAGGGGCGAGCAGTACTTC. Residues: CASSLIQGARGEQYF.

V usage is TRBV27 and J usage is TRBJ2-7; possibly TRBD1 for D (6 bases). The CDR3 has 14 amino acids. Trimming cost V 5 bases and J 6 bases, with 17 bases left between them. Per the germline V gene, CDR1 is MNHEY and CDR2 is SMNVEV (reference sequence). Written as DNA, the CDR3 is TGTGCCAGCAGTCTGGGGACACCATTTGGCGAGCAGTACTTC. Amino acids: CASSLGTPFGEQYF.

The chain uses TRBV20-1 and TRBJ2-7, with D possibly matching TRBD1 (5 bases). Germline CDR1 is DFQATT and CDR2 is SNEGSKA (reference sequence). Trimming cost V 3 bases and J 5 bases, with 11 bases left between them. The CDR3 totals 12 residues. CDR3 loop: CSASYRIHEQYF. DNA of the CDR3: TGCAGTGCTAGTTACAGGATCCACGAGCAGTACTTC.

The chain combines TRBV3-1 (or the pseudogene TRBV3-2) with TRBJ2-5, with D possibly TRBD1 on 6 matching bases. Trimming removed 1 base from V and 5 bases from J, with 14 bases in between. Germline V gene sequence: CDR1 LGHDT, CDR2 YNNKEL (reference sequence). The CDR3 totals 15 residues. The CDR3 nucleotides read TGTGCCAGCAGCCAAGTCCAGGGGCCCGAGGAGACCCAGTACTTC. This sequence encodes CASSQVQGPEETQYF.

This clone was counted only a few times. The chain is built from TRBV14 and TRBJ1-3; D uncertain. The CDR3 is 16 amino acids. Germline assignment: CDR1 SGHDN and CDR2 FVKESK. V gave up 5 bases and J gave up 4 bases, with 18 bases separating them. The CDR3 loop is CASSFEPRDLGNTIYF. The CDR3 DNA follows: TGTGCCAGCAGCTTCGAACCGAGGGATCTGGGAAACACCATATATTTT. The full variable domain, in which reference TRBV14 and TRBJ1-3 provide the parts outside the CDR3, is EAGVTQFPSHSVIEKGQTVTLRCDPISGHDNLYWYRRVMGKEIKFLLHFVKESKQDESGMPNNRFLAERTGGTYSTLKVQPAELEDSGVYFCASSFEPRDLGNTIYFGEGSWLTVV.

The rearrangement uses TRBV19 and TRBJ2-5; possible D gene TRBD2, 7 bases. This CDR3 has 14 residues. Germline V lookup: CDR1 LNHDA, CDR2 SQIVND (reference sequence). Trimming cost V 10 bases and J 0 bases, with 15 bases left between them. The DNA for the CDR3 is TGTGCCACTAGGGGGGGGCCGTACCAAGAGACCCAGTACTTC. Translation gives CATRGGPYQETQYF.

This clone appeared a single time. The chain recombines TRBV6-5 with TRBJ1-4; D unclear. The CDR3 is made up of 15 amino acids. Looked up from germline, CDR1 is MNHEY and CDR2 is SVGAGI. Trimming shortened V by 2 bases and J by 3 bases, and 10 bases separated the two germline ends. This CDR3 is CASSYTTGSNEKLFF. The CDR3 DNA reads TGTGCCAGCAGTTACACAACGGGATCTAATGAAAAACTGTTTTTT.

This chain connects TRBV19 to TRBJ2-1, with TRBD2 matching over 7 bases. Trimming cost V 4 bases and J 8 bases; bases outside gene matches: 14. The CDR3 extends over 16 amino acids. CDR1 is LNHDA, CDR2 SQIVND, per germline (reference sequence). The CDR3 region is CASSTPRLAGIHEQFF. The CDR3 nucleotides are TGTGCCAGTAGTACTCCCCGACTAGCCGGCATCCATGAGCAGTTCTTC.

V gene TRBV6-6 combines with J gene TRBJ2-7; 9 positions agree with TRBD1. CDR1 is MNHNY, CDR2 SVGAGI, per germline (reference sequence). The CDR3 has 15 amino acids. Germline trimming cut 2 bases from V and 0 bases from J; bases unmatched to any gene: 2. CDR3 region: CASSYLQGASYEQYF. The CDR3 DNA is TGTGCCAGCAGTTACCTACAGGGGGCCTCCTACGAGCAGTACTTC.

The rearrangement joins TRBV4-2 to TRBJ2-3; D not certain. Between the trimmed V and J ends, which lost 1 base and 0 bases, there was a span of 11 bases. Germline V gene data show CDR1 as LGHNA and CDR2 as YNFKEQ. The CDR3 loop spans 16 amino acids. This CDR3 is CASSQGGSFSTDTQYF. CDR3 nucleotides: TGTGCCAGCAGCCAAGGAGGATCATTTAGCACAGATACGCAGTATTTT.

The chain carries TRBV11-3 and TRBJ2-7; 10 bases align to TRBD1. The CDR3 runs to 15 residues. V lost 5 bases and J lost 2; bases outside the gene matches: 6. Germline V gene lookup returns CDR1 SGHNT and CDR2 YENEEA. Here the CDR3 reads CASSPEGQGAYEQYF. Here the CDR3 DNA reads TGTGCCAGCAGCCCCGAAGGACAGGGGGCCTACGAGCAGTACTTC.

The chain recombines TRBV19 with TRBJ2-3; 10 positions agree with TRBD1. Losses at the gene ends were 6 bases for V and 3 bases for J; bases not matched to a gene: 3. This CDR3 is 14 amino acids long. Germline CDR1 reads LNHDA; CDR2 reads SQIVND (reference sequence). Written as DNA, the CDR3 is TGTGCCAGTAGGGGACAGGGGCTTACAGATACGCAGTATTTT. It yields the protein CASRGQGLTDTQYF.

In DNA, the CDR3 is TGCGCCAGCAGCTTAGGGACTAGCGGGAGGGCCCCTCTATACGAGCAGTACTTC. Encoded protein: CASSLGTSGRAPLYEQYF. The chain combines TRBV5-1 with TRBJ2-7; 16 nucleotides align to TRBD2. V shed 2 bases and J 4 bases; nucleotides not matched to a gene: 9. CDR3 length equals 18 residues. CDR1 and CDR2 (germline): SGHRS, YFSETQ.

This clone was found many times. This rearrangement joins TRBV3-1 (or the pseudogene TRBV3-2) to TRBJ1-3; possible D gene TRBD1, 5 bases. The CDR3 runs to 15 residues. CDR1 is LGHDT and CDR2 is YNNKEL in the germline V gene (reference sequence). Trimming left V 4 bases short and J 1 base short, with 11 bases between. The CDR3 is CASSRSSGSGNTIYF. CDR3 DNA: TGTGCCAGCAGCCGTTCCTCAGGGTCTGGAAACACCATATATTTT.